The 17 T cell receptor beta chains presented below share a single source sample, sequenced in a study of type 1 regulatory T cells. MiXCR, run by TCRdb on the reads, gives a single entry per CDR3 protein. The sample records about 69,000 distinct CDR3 sequences, less than 25% being singletons. These receptors' antigens are unknown. General observations from the study: Tr1 cells had a more restricted TCR repertoire than non-Tr1 cells.

The sequenced material came from cultured type 1 regulatory T (Tr1) cells, either the whole culture or a sorted fraction (not recorded which). These receptors were obtained from a human donor in good health.

The CDR3 here is CASSFLDRGDYGYTF. CDR3 nucleotide sequence: TGTGCCAGTTCATTCCTGGACAGGGGCGACTATGGCTACACCTTC. The chain is built from TRBV6-5 and TRBJ1-2; 9 bases are a match to TRBD1. Germline loops: CDR1 MNHEY, CDR2 SVGAGI. The CDR3 extends over 15 amino acids. Unmatched junction bases numbered 11, after V lost 9 bases and J lost 3 bases.

V usage is TRBV6-5 and J usage is TRBJ2-3; no reliable D call. The ends were cut back, 0 bases at V and 0 bases at J, with 10 bases in the middle. Germline CDR1 MNHEY, CDR2 SVGAGI. The CDR3 consists of 16 residues. The CDR3 nucleotides read TGTGCCAGCAGTTACTCCCATCTGTCTAGCACAGATACGCAGTATTTT. Translation: CASSYSHLSSTDTQYF.

There are a few counts of this clonotype. This chain joins TRBV28 and TRBJ1-1; D gene ambiguous. Germline V lookup: CDR1 MDHEN, CDR2 SYDVKM. This CDR3 is 12 amino acids long. Trimming stripped 2 bases from V and 5 bases from J, with 6 bases between. The CDR3 region has the DNA TGTGCCAGCAGTTTAGTTAAAACTGAAGCTTTCTTT. Protein: CASSLVKTEAFF.

The chain couples TRBV12-3 or TRBV12-4 to TRBJ2-1, with TRBD2 matching 10 bases. The CDR3 is 16 amino acids. Germline trimming cut 3 bases from V and 5 bases from J; bases unmatched to any gene: 7. CDR3 sequence: CASSFSLAGAHNEQFF. CDR3 sequence (DNA): TGTGCCAGCAGTTTCTCCCTAGCGGGAGCACACAATGAGCAGTTCTTC.

The rearrangement links TRBV5-1 to TRBJ2-3, with unresolved D. The CDR3 is 14 residues long. CDR1 SGHRS and CDR2 YFSETQ come from the germline V gene. Between the trimmed V and J ends, which lost 0 bases and 3 bases, there was a span of 8 bases. CDR3 nucleotides: TGCGCCAGCAGCTTGGGGCTCCAAACAGATACGCAGTATTTT. Translated: CASSLGLQTDTQYF.

This chain uses TRBV3-1 with TRBJ1-1, with TRBD1 matching 7 bases. The V segment lost 1 base and the J segment 1 base; nucleotides outside the gene matches: 3. This CDR3 is 15 amino acids long. Looked up from germline, CDR1 is LGHDT and CDR2 is YNNKEL (reference sequence). DNA of the CDR3: TGTGCCAGCAGCCAAGGGGACAGCGGGAACACTGAAGCTTTCTTT. Its translation: CASSQGDSGNTEAFF.

The chain employs TRBV4-2 and TRBJ2-5; 8 bases align to TRBD1. Germline values: CDR1 LGHNA, CDR2 YNFKEQ. The CDR3 has 15 residues. V dropped 1 base and J dropped 5; count of bases not matched to a gene: 6. CDR3 sequence: CASSQASGGLETQYF. Written as DNA, the CDR3 is TGTGCCAGCAGCCAAGCGTCAGGGGGCCTGGAGACCCAGTACTTC.

The V and J genes are TRBV12-3 or TRBV12-4 and TRBJ1-5; the D gene is possibly TRBD1 (6 bases). The CDR3 totals 14 residues. Trimming left V 6 bases short and J 3 bases short, with 12 bases between. CDR3 DNA sequence: TGTGCCAGCAGCGGAGGACAGCTCAATCAGCCCCAGCATTTT. Translated: CASSGGQLNQPQHF.

J is TRBJ2-5 and V is TRBV18; D is unclear. This CDR3 region has 14 residues. With 1 base removed from V and 0 bases from J, the gap between germline ends came to 6 bases. Looked up from germline, CDR1 is KGHSH and CDR2 is LQKENI. Here the CDR3 DNA reads TGTGCCAGCTCACCACTCGGTTACCAAGAGACCCAGTACTTC. It yields the protein CASSPLGYQETQYF.

The table lists this clonotype with many counts. The gene calls are TRBV5-1 and TRBJ2-2, with a tentative D call TRBD1 (6 bases). Germline V gene lookup returns CDR1 SGHRS and CDR2 YFSETQ. The CDR3 consists of 13 residues. V gave up 4 bases and J gave up 8 bases, with 12 bases separating them. CDR3 protein: CASSARTVGELFF. The CDR3 DNA is TGCGCCAGCAGCGCGAGGACAGTAGGGGAGCTGTTTTTT.

This clonotype was seen only a few times. This chain links TRBV20-1 with TRBJ1-1; D remains ambiguous. The CDR3 spans 15 residues. CDR1 and CDR2 from the germline V gene are DFQATT and SNEGSKA (reference sequence). V lost 1 base, J lost 3 bases, and 15 bases lay in between. The CDR3 reads CSARGWGFGDTEAFF. CDR3 bases: TGCAGTGCTAGAGGTTGGGGTTTCGGGGACACTGAAGCTTTCTTT.

This clonotype has only a few counts. The chain couples TRBV5-5 to TRBJ1-2; D might be TRBD1 (5 bases). The V end lost 4 bases, the J end lost 4 bases, and 17 bases lay between the germline ends. CDR3 size: 15 residues. Germline V gene data show CDR1 as SGHKS and CDR2 as YYEKEE (reference sequence). This CDR3 reads CASSPFYVTGYGYTF. As DNA, the CDR3 is TGTGCCAGCAGCCCATTCTATGTCACAGGCTATGGCTACACCTTC.

The chain combines TRBV7-6 with TRBJ2-1, with 7 positions matching TRBD1. CDR1 and CDR2 from the germline V gene are SGHVS and FNYEAQ. This CDR3 has 13 amino acids. V shed 5 bases, J shed 8 bases, and the junction held 6 bases outside the gene matches. The CDR3 protein is CASSPDRLYEQFF. DNA of the CDR3: TGTGCCAGCAGCCCGGACAGGTTGTATGAGCAGTTCTTC. Filled out from reference TRBV7-6 and TRBJ2-1, the complete variable domain reads GAGVSQSPRYKVTKRGQDVALRCDPISGHVSLYWYRQALGQGPEFLTYFNYEAQQDKSGLPNDRFSAERPEGSISTLTIQRTEQRDSAMYRCASSPDRLYEQFFGPGTRLTVL.

This clonotype has ten or more counts. V is TRBV20-1 and J is TRBJ1-4, with 8 bases fitting TRBD1. The germline V gene encodes CDR1 DFQATT and CDR2 SNEGSKA (reference sequence). V was pared by 5 bases and J by 6 bases, with 5 bases of the junction left unmatched. The CDR3 is made up of 13 amino acids. The DNA of the CDR3 is TGCAGTGCTCAAACAGGGGGTGATGAAAAACTGTTTTTT. Amino acids: CSAQTGGDEKLFF.

This clonotype occurred many times. This chain connects TRBV20-1 to TRBJ2-7; 9 bases are a match to TRBD1. V lost 0 bases and J lost 5; bases outside the gene matches: 8. CDR1 DFQATT and CDR2 SNEGSKA come from the germline V gene (reference sequence). The CDR3 runs 15 residues. The CDR3 sequence is CSARDSGTGPNEQYF. The CDR3 region has the DNA TGCAGTGCTAGAGATTCCGGGACAGGGCCCAACGAGCAGTACTTC.

This clonotype was observed a few times. The CDR3 DNA reads as TGTGCCAGCAGGCCCGGGACAGGGACCAATGAGCAGTTCTTC. It is translated as CASRPGTGTNEQFF. This chain uses TRBV6-1 with TRBJ2-1; 9 positions match TRBD1. The CDR3 runs 14 residues. Germline CDR1 reads MNHNS; CDR2 reads SASEGT. V trimming: 6 bases; J trimming: 6 bases; junction bases outside the gene matches: 6.

There are many counts of this clonotype. The V call is TRBV6-1, the J call TRBJ1-5, with D perhaps TRBD1 (6 bases). Trimming cost V 7 bases and J 3 bases, with 13 bases left between them. The germline V gene encodes CDR1 MNHNS and CDR2 SASEGT. The CDR3 is 14 residues long. This CDR3 is CASNQDSPNQPQHF. The CDR3, as DNA: TGTGCCAGCAATCAGGACAGTCCCAATCAGCCCCAGCATTTT.